The clone carrying this T cell receptor beta chain was counted only a few times. Its antigen is as yet unknown. Running of the v3.0 immunoSEQ assay took place at survey level. Per-sample targets for sequencing were 40,000-50,000 T-cell genomes. Repertoires were generated with immunoSEQ multiplex PCR, while TCRdb's copy carries only in-frame clones and drops some. This sample yields 15,000 to 20,000 clones, of which about 82% are seen a single time; roughly 18% belongs to the top ten. V lost 5 bases to trimming and J lost 2 bases, with 16 bases between them. The CDR3 loop spans 15 amino acids. Germline CDR1 is SGHTA and CDR2 is FQGNSA. The sample originates from a study of long-term antiretroviral therapy in people with HIV. In the study overall: The earliest samples came about a decade before the 2015 immediate-ART recommendation.

Study-wide results and limits: After ART, diversity increased yet remained lower than transplant donor controls. Documentation of ART adherence, viral resistance or therapy changes was absent.

The receptor comes from a young woman with HIV. V is TRBV7-2 and J is TRBJ2-7, with D hard to call. The material sequenced was unsorted PBMCs, taken 0.6 years after starting antiretroviral therapy. In DNA form, the CDR3 reads TGTGCCAGCAGCCCGGACGCCGGGTCCCCCTACGAGCAGTACTTC. This codes for CASSPDAGSPYEQYF.